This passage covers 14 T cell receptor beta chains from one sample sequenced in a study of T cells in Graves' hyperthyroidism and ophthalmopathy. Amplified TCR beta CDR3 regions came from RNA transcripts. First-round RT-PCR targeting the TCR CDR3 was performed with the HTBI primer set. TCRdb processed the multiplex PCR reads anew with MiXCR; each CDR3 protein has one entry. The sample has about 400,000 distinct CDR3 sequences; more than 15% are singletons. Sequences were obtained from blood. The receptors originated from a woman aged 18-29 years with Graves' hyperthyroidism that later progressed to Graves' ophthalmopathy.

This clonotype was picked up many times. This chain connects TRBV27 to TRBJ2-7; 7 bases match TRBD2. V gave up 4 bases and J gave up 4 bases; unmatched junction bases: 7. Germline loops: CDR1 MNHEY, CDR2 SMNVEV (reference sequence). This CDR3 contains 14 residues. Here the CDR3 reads CASSYRSGGYEQYF. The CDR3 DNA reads TGTGCCAGCAGTTATAGGTCGGGGGGTTACGAGCAGTACTTC.

The CDR3 loop reads CSVVVPPNEQFF. The DNA of the CDR3 is TGCAGCGTTGTGGTCCCCCCCAATGAGCAGTTCTTC. The chain joins TRBV29-1 to TRBJ2-1; D not resolved. Germline assignment: CDR1 SQVTM and CDR2 ANQGSEA. This CDR3 contains 12 residues. V gave up 4 bases and J gave up 6 bases, with 10 bases separating them.

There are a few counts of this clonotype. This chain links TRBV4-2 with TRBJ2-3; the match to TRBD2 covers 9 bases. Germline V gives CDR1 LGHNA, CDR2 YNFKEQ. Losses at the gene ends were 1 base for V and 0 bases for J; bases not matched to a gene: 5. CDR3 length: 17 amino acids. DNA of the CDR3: TGTGCCAGCAGCCAAGTTAGCACTAGCGGGAGCACAGATACGCAGTATTTT. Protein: CASSQVSTSGSTDTQYF.

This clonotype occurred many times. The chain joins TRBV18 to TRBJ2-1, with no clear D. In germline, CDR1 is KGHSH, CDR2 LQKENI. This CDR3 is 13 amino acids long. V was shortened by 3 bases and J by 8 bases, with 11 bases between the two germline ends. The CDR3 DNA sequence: TGTGCCAGCTCACCCGAGGCAAGCGATGAGCAGTTCTTC. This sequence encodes CASSPEASDEQFF.

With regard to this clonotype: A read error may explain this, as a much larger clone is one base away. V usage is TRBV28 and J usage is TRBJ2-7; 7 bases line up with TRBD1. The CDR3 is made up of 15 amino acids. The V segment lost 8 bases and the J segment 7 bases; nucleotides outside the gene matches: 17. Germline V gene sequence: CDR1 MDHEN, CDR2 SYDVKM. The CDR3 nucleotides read TGTGCCAGCGCACGGAGTAAAGGGGGCGGTTGGGAGCAGTACTTC. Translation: CASARSKGGGWEQYF.

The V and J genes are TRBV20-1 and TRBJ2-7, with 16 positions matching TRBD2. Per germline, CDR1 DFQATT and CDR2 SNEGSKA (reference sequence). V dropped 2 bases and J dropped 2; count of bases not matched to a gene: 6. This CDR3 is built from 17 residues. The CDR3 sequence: CSARSGTSGREAYEQYF. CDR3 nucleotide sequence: TGCAGTGCTAGATCCGGGACTAGCGGGAGGGAAGCCTACGAGCAGTACTTC.

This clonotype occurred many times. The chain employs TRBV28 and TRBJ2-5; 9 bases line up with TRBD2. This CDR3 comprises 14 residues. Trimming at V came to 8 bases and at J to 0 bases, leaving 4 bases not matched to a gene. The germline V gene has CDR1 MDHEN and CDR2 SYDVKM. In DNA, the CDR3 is TGTGCCAGCGGGGCTAGCGGGAACCAAGAGACCCAGTACTTC. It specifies CASGASGNQETQYF.

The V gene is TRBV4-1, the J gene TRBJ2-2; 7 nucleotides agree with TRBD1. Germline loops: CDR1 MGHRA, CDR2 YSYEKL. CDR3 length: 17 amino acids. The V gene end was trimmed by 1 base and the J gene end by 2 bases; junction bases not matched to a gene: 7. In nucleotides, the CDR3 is TGCGCCAGCAGCCAAGGCCCGGCAGGGGGAAACACCGGGGAGCTGTTTTTT. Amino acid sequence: CASSQGPAGGNTGELFF.

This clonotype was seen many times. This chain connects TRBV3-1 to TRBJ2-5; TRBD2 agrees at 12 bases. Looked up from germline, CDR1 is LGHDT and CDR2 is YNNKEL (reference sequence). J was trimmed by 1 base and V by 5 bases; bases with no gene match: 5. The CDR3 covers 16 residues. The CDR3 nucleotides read TGTGCCAGCAGCTTCACGGGACTAGCGGGCCAAGAGACCCAGTACTTC. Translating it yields CASSFTGLAGQETQYF.

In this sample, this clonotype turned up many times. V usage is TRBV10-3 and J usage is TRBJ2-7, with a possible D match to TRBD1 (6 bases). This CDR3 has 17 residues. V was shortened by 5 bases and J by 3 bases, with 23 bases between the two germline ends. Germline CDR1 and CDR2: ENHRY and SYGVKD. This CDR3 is CAISPSRLWGRFYEQYF. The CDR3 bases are TGTGCCATCAGTCCTTCACGTCTTTGGGGGCGCTTCTACGAGCAGTACTTC.

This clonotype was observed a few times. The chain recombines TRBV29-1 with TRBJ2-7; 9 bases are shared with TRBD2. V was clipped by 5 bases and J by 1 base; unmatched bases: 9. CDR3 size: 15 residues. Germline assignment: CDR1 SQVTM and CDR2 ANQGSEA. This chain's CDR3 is CSVSLASGTSYEQYF. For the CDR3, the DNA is TGCAGCGTTAGCCTAGCTAGCGGGACGTCCTACGAGCAGTACTTC.

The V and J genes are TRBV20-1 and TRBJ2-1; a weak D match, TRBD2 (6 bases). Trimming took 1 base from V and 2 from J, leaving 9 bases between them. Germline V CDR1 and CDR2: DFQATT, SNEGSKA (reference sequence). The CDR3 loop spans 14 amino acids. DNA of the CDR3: TGCAGTGCTAGAGGCAGGGAGGCCTACAATGAGCAGTTCTTC. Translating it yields CSARGREAYNEQFF.

CDR3 amino acids: CAIYSGRAGEQFF. The CDR3 bases are TGTGCCATCTACAGCGGGAGGGCTGGCGAGCAGTTCTTC. The chain joins TRBV10-3 to TRBJ2-1, with 10 bases matching TRBD2. J was trimmed by 10 bases and V by 8 bases; bases with no gene match: 8. The germline V gene encodes CDR1 ENHRY and CDR2 SYGVKD. The CDR3 length is 13 residues.

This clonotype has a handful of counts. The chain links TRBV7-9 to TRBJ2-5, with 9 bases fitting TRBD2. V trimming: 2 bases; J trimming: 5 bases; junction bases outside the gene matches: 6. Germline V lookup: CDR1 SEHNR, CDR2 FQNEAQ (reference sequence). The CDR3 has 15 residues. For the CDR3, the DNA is TGTGCCAGCAGCTTAAAAGCGGGAGGTCCGGAGACCCAGTACTTC. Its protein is CASSLKAGGPETQYF. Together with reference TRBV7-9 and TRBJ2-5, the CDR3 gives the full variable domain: DTGVSQNPRHKITKRGQNVTFRCDPISEHNRLYWYRQTLGQGPEFLTYFQNEAQLEKSRLLSDRFSAERPKGSFSTLEIQRTEQGDSAMYLCASSLKAGGPETQYFGPGTRLLVL.